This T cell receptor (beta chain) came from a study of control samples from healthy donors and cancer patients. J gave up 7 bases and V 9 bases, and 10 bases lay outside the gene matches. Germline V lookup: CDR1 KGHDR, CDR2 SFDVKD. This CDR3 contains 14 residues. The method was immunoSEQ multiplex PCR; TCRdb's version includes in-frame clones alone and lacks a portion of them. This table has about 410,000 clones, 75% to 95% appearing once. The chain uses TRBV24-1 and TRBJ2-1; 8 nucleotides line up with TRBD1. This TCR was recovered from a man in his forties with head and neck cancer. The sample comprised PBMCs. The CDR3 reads CATGSRTGTNEQFF. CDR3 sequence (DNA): TGTGCCACCGGATCAAGGACAGGGACGAATGAGCAGTTCTTC.